This T cell receptor (beta chain) was retrieved from a study of identical twins. Study findings and constraints: Recombination models fit unrelated individuals' TCR alpha sharing but underestimated twins'. Weaker excess sharing between twins was seen in beta out-of-frame sequences. Abundant beta clonotypes from cord blood bore fewer insertions; memory repertoires lacked this pattern. Cross-sectional statistical analysis was relied on for the conclusions, without the same donors being followed.

Trimming took 11 bases from V and 0 from J; bases not matched to a gene: 15. The CDR3 sequence is 16 residues long. The germline gives CDR1 ENHRY, CDR2 SYGVKD. From the 5' RACE reads, TCRdb called clonotypes with MiXCR, one entry per CDR3 protein. Of under 1 million distinct CDR3 sequences in the sample, more than 9% are singletons; the top ten hold around 1.5%. This clonotype came up a few times. Its antigen is not identified. This sample was also put to use in a study of yellow fever vaccine responses in identical twins.

V usage is TRBV10-3 and J usage is TRBJ2-7, with TRBD2 matching over 8 bases. The clonotype was recovered from a woman aged 18 to 35 in good health. Sequencing input: PBMCs. CDR3 amino acids: CAPRLGREDLSYEQYF. In nucleotides, the CDR3 is TGTGCCCCGAGGTTAGGGCGGGAGGATCTCTCCTACGAGCAGTACTTC.